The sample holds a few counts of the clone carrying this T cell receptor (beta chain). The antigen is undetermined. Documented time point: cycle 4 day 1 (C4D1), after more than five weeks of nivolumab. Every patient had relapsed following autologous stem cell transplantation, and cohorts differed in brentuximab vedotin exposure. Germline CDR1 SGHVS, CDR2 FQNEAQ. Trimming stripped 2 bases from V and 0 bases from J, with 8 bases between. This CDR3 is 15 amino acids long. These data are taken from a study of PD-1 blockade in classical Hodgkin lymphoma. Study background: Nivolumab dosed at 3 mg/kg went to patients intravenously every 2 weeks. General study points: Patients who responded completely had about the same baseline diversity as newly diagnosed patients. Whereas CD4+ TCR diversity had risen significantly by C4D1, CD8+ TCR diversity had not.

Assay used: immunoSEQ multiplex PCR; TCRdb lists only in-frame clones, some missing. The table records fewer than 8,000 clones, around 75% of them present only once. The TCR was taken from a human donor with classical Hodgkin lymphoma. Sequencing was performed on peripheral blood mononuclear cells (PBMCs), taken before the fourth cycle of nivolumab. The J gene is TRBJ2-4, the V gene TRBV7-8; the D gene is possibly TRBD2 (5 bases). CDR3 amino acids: CASSLPGLAKNIQYF. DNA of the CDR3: TGTGCCAGCAGCTTACCGGGATTAGCCAAAAACATTCAGTACTTC.